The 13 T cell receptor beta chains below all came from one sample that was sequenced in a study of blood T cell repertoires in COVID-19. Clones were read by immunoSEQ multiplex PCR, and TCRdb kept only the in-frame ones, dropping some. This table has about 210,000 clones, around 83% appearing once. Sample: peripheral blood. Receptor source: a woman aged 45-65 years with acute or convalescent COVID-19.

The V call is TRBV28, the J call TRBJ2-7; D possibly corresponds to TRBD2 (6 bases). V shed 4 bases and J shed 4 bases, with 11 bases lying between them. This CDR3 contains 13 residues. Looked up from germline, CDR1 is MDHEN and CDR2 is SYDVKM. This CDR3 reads CASSWSSAYEQYF. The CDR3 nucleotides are TGTGCCAGCAGTTGGTCTAGCGCATACGAGCAGTACTTC. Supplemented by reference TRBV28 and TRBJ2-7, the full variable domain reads DVKVTQSSRYLVKRTGEKVFLECVQDMDHENMFWYRQDPGLGLRLIYFSYDVKMKEKGDIPEGYSVSREKKERFSLILESASTNQTSMYLCASSWSSAYEQYFGPGTRLTVT.

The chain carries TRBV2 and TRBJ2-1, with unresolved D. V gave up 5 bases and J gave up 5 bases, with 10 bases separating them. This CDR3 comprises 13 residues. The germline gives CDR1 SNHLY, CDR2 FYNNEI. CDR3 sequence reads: CASSSELNNEQFF. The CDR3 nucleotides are TGTGCCAGCAGTTCCGAGCTTAACAATGAGCAGTTCTTC. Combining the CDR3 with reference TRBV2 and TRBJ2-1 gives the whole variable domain EPEVTQTPSHQVTQMGQEVILRCVPISNHLYFYWYRQILGQKVEFLVSFYNNEISEKSEIFDDQFSVERPDGSNFTLKIRSTKLEDSAMYFCASSSELNNEQFFGPGTRLTVL.

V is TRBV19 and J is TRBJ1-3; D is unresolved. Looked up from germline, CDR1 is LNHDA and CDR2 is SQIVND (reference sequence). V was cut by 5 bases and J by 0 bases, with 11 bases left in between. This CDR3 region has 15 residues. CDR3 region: CASSPRKSSGNTIYF. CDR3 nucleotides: TGTGCCAGTAGTCCCCGCAAGAGCTCTGGAAACACCATATATTTT.

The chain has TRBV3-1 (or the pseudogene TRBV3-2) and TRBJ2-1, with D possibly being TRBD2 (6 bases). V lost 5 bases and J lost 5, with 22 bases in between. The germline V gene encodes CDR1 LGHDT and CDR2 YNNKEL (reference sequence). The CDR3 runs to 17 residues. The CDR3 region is CASSYNPLAGLDNEQFF. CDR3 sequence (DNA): TGTGCCAGCAGCTACAACCCCCTTGCGGGACTCGACAATGAGCAGTTCTTC.

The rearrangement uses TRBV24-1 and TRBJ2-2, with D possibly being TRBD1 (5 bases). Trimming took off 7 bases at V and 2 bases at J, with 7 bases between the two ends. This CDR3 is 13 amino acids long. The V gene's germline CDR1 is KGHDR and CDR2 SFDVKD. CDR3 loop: CATRGQNTGELFF. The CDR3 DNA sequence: TGTGCCACCAGAGGACAAAACACCGGGGAGCTGTTTTTT.

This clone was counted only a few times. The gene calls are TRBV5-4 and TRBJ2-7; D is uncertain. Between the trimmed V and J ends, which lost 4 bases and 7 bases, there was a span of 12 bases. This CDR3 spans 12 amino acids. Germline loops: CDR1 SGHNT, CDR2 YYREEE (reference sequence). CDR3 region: CASSPFLGEQYF. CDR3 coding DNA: TGTGCCAGCAGCCCCTTCCTCGGGGAGCAGTACTTC. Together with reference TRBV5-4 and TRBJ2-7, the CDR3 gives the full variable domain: ETGVTQSPTHLIKTRGQQVTLRCSSQSGHNTVSWYQQALGQGPQFIFQYYREEENGRGNFPPRFSGLQFPNYSSELNVNALELDDSALYLCASSPFLGEQYFGPGTRLTVT.

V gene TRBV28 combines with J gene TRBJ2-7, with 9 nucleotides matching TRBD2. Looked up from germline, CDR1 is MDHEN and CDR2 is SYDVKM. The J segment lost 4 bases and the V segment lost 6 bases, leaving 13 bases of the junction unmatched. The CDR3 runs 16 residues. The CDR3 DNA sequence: TGTGCCAGCAGGTACACCGGGACTAGCTCCATTTACGAGCAGTACTTC. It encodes CASRYTGTSSIYEQYF.

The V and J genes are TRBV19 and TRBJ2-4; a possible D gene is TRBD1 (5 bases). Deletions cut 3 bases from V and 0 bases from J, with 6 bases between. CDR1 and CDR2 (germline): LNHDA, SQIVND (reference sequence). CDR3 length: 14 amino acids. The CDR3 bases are TGTGCCAGTAGTATGCAGGGAGCCAAAAACATTCAGTACTTC. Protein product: CASSMQGAKNIQYF.

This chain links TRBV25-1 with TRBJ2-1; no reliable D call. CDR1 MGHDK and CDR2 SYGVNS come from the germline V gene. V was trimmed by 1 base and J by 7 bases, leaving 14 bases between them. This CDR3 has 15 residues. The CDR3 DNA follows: TGTGCCAGCAGTGAATTTAGAGCGAAGAAGAATGAGCAGTTCTTC. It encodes CASSEFRAKKNEQFF.

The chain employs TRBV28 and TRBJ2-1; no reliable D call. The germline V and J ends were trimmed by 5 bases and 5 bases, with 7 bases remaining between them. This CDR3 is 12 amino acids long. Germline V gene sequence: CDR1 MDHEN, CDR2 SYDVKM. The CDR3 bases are TGTGCCAGCAGTCTCACAGACAATGAGCAGTTCTTC. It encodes CASSLTDNEQFF. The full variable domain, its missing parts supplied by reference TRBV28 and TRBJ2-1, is DVKVTQSSRYLVKRTGEKVFLECVQDMDHENMFWYRQDPGLGLRLIYFSYDVKMKEKGDIPEGYSVSREKKERFSLILESASTNQTSMYLCASSLTDNEQFFGPGTRLTVL.

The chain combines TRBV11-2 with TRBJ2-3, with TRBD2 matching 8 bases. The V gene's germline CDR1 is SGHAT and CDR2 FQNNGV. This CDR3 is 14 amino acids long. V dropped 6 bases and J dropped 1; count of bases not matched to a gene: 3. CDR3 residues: CASSLTSGTDTQYF. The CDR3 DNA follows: TGTGCCAGCAGTTTGACTAGCGGCACAGATACGCAGTATTTT.

The CDR3 region has the DNA TGTGCCAGCAGCTTAGTAAGGGCTAGCGGGAGTTTGAATGAGCAGTTCTTC. This codes for CASSLVRASGSLNEQFF. V usage is TRBV7-6 and J usage is TRBJ2-1; TRBD2 matches 10 bases. Germline lookup yields CDR1 SGHVS and CDR2 FNYEAQ. The V and J ends lost 1 base and 7 bases, in that order; junction bases with no gene match: 10. The CDR3 spans 17 residues.

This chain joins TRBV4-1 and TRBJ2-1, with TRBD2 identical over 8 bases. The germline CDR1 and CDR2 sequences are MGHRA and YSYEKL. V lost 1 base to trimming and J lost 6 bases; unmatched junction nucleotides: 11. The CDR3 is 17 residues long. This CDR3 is CASSQALGAGASNEQFF. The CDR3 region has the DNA TGCGCCAGCAGCCAAGCCCTGGGAGCGGGAGCGTCCAATGAGCAGTTCTTC.